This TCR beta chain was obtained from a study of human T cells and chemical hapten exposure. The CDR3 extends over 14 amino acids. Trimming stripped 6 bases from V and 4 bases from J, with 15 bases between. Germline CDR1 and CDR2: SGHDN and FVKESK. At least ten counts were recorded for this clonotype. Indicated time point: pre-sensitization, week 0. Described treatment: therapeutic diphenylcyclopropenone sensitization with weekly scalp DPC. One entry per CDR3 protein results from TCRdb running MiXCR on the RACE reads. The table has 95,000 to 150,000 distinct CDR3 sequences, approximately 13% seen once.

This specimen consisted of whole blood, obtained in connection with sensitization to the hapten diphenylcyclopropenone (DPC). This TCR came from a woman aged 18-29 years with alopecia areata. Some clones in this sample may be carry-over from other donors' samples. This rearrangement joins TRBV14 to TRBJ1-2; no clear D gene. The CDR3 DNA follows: TGTGCCAGCAGTCTACAAGGGCCGGGCTATGGCTACACCTTC. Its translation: CASSLQGPGYGYTF.